The next 28 T cell receptor beta chains were all read from a single sample in a study of a mutant IDH1 vaccine in newly diagnosed glioma. Assay: immunoSEQ multiplex PCR; the TCRdb copy retains only in-frame clones and omits some. The table has approximately 30,000 clones, around 80% seen once. These receptors have no identified antigens. Time point denoted: week 35, safety follow-up. Each dose delivered 300 ug of mutant IDH1 20-mer peptide subcutaneously with imiquimod. The sequences come from PBMCs, collected from a glioma patient whose treatment included an IDH1 peptide vaccine. These receptor sequences come from a man over 45 with glioma.

V usage is TRBV4-1 and J usage is TRBJ2-3; 7 bases align to TRBD1. This CDR3 comprises 15 residues. Looked up from germline, CDR1 is MGHRA and CDR2 is YSYEKL. Trimming at V came to 4 bases and at J to 3 bases, leaving 7 bases not matched to a gene. CDR3 loop: CASSLSGTVTDTQYF. CDR3 coding DNA: TGCGCCAGCAGCCTCTCCGGGACAGTAACAGATACGCAGTATTTT.

CDR3 in amino acids: CASSVASYGEPYEQYF. Written as DNA, the CDR3 is TGTGCCAGCAGCGTGGCTAGCTATGGGGAGCCCTACGAGCAGTACTTC. This sequence joins TRBV9 and TRBJ2-7; D may be TRBD2 (5 bases). V was pared by 2 bases and J by 2 bases, with 17 bases between. The CDR3 runs 16 residues. Germline V gene data show CDR1 as SGDLS and CDR2 as YYNGEE.

The CDR3 loop is CASSKGLGNTEAFF. The CDR3 nucleotides are TGTGCCAGCAGCAAAGGCCTCGGAAACACTGAAGCTTTCTTT. The chain combines TRBV13 with TRBJ1-1; D ambiguous. In germline, CDR1 is PRHDT, CDR2 FYEKMQ (reference sequence). This CDR3 region has 14 residues. Trimming took off 5 bases at V and 2 bases at J, with 12 bases between the two ends.

J is TRBJ1-3 and V is TRBV7-2; 9 positions match TRBD1. In germline, CDR1 is SGHTA, CDR2 FQGNSA. CDR3 length: 15 amino acids. The V and J ends lost 5 bases and 4 bases, in that order; junction bases with no gene match: 6. The CDR3 nucleotides are TGTGCCAGCAGCAAGGACAGGGGTTTAGGAAACACCATATATTTT. Protein sequence: CASSKDRGLGNTIYF.

CDR3 coding DNA: TGTGCCTGGACCCCCGGGGACTCGCATGGCTACACCTTC. Encoded protein: CAWTPGDSHGYTF. The V and J genes are TRBV30 and TRBJ1-2; possible D gene TRBD1, 5 bases. Trimming pared 4 bases from V and 6 bases from J, leaving 15 bases between. The CDR3 length is 13 residues. Germline V gene sequence: CDR1 GTSNPN, CDR2 SVGIG (reference sequence).

The rearrangement joins TRBV5-6 to TRBJ1-5, with a tentative D call TRBD1 (6 bases). Trimming left V 2 bases short and J 8 bases short, with 14 bases between. Germline loops: CDR1 SGHDT, CDR2 YYEEEE. The length of the CDR3 is 14 residues. Here the CDR3 reads CASSFRGGLEPQHF. CDR3 sequence (DNA): TGTGCCAGCAGCTTCAGGGGTGGCTTAGAGCCCCAGCATTTT.

This clone showed up just a few times. The rearrangement uses TRBV7-8 and TRBJ2-1, with TRBD2 as a possible D gene (6 bases). CDR3 size: 14 residues. V dropped 5 bases and J dropped 6 bases, with 14 bases sitting between them. CDR1 and CDR2 from the germline V gene are SGHVS and FQNEAQ. CDR3: CASSPRGRSNEQFF. The CDR3 coding sequence is TGTGCCAGCAGCCCGCGGGGCAGGAGCAATGAGCAGTTCTTC.

This chain links TRBV5-6 with TRBJ1-2, with D possibly being TRBD1 (5 bases). Germline-derived CDR1 and CDR2 are SGHDT and YYEEEE. The CDR3 is made up of 13 amino acids. Between the trimmed V and J ends, which lost 3 bases and 8 bases, there was a span of 14 bases. CDR3 in amino acids: CASSWGTEGGYTF. CDR3 coding DNA: TGTGCCAGCAGCTGGGGGACGGAGGGAGGCTACACCTTC.

The chain couples TRBV5-6 to TRBJ2-1; tentative D call: TRBD1 (5 bases). V shed 7 bases and J shed 8 bases, with 22 bases lying between them. The CDR3 is made up of 15 amino acids. The germline CDR1 and CDR2 sequences are SGHDT and YYEEEE. The CDR3 is CASRPGHLWEDEQFF. DNA for the CDR3: TGTGCCAGCCGCCCCGGACACCTCTGGGAAGATGAGCAGTTCTTC.

There are a few counts of this clone. V is TRBV6-1 and J is TRBJ1-4; D is perhaps TRBD1 (5 bases). Germline V CDR1 and CDR2: MNHNS, SASEGT. The length of the CDR3 is 14 residues. V lost 8 bases and J lost 4, with 14 bases in between. The CDR3 protein is CASSPGRSNEKLFF. The CDR3 DNA follows: TGTGCCAGCTCTCCGGGACGGAGTAATGAAAAACTGTTTTTT.

CDR3 residues: CASSNACQTEAFF. In DNA, the CDR3 is TGTGCCAGCAGCAACGCGTGTCAGACTGAAGCTTTCTTT. V usage is TRBV21-1 and J usage is TRBJ1-1. TRBV21-1 is deemed a pseudogene. The CDR3 sequence is 13 residues long.

This chain connects TRBV18 to TRBJ2-7; D gene ambiguous. Germline V lookup: CDR1 KGHSH, CDR2 LQKENI. The CDR3 loop spans 14 amino acids. The V end lost 3 bases, the J end lost 1 base, and 10 bases lay between the germline ends. CDR3 nucleotides: TGTGCCAGCTCACCGTCGACTGAATCCTACGAGCAGTACTTC. It codes for CASSPSTESYEQYF.

This clone appeared a few times. This rearrangement joins TRBV19 to TRBJ1-1; perhaps TRBD1 as D (6 bases). Per the germline V gene, CDR1 is LNHDA and CDR2 is SQIVND (reference sequence). The CDR3 sequence is 11 residues long. Between the trimmed V and J ends, which lost 3 bases and 9 bases, there was a span of 8 bases. Here the CDR3 reads CASSIGTKAFF. The CDR3 nucleotides are TGTGCCAGTAGTATTGGGACAAAAGCTTTCTTT.

The V gene is TRBV1, the J gene TRBJ2-1; the table's D call, TRBD2, was not checked against the DNA. TRBV1 is classified as a pseudogene. This CDR3 contains 15 residues. In nucleotides, the CDR3 is TGCACCAGCAGCCAAAGGAGGGACCACTACAATGAGCAGTTCTTC. This sequence encodes CTSSQRRDHYNEQFF.

The chain carries TRBV6-6 and TRBJ2-1; the D gene is possibly TRBD1 (7 bases). CDR1 is MNHNY and CDR2 is SVGAGI in the germline V gene (reference sequence). V was clipped by 3 bases and J by 8 bases, with 17 bases between them. The CDR3 has 15 amino acids. The CDR3 DNA reads as TGTGCCAGCAGTTATGGTTTTGGAGGGGGCGATGAGCAGTTCTTC. Its translation is CASSYGFGGGDEQFF.

This clone came up a few times. Other nucleotide sequences from this sample produce the same CDR3. The genes are TRBV5-1 and TRBJ2-3; D remains unclear. Trimming pared 0 bases from V and 0 bases from J, leaving 8 bases between. CDR3 size: 15 residues. The germline CDR1 and CDR2 sequences are SGHRS and YFSETQ. The CDR3 sequence: CASSLDGPSTDTQYF. The CDR3 DNA sequence: TGCGCCAGCAGCTTGGACGGACCTAGCACAGATACGCAGTATTTT.

The chain joins TRBV6-6 to TRBJ1-5; D is unresolved. V was trimmed by 6 bases and J by 1 base, leaving 7 bases between them. Per the germline V gene, CDR1 is MNHNY and CDR2 is SVGAGI (reference sequence). The CDR3 contains 13 residues. The CDR3 DNA follows: TGTGCCAGCAGCCCCCCGAGCAATCAGCCCCAGCATTTT. It encodes CASSPPSNQPQHF.

V and J are TRBV6-1 and TRBJ1-5; a possible D gene is TRBD1 (6 bases). Germline CDR1 is MNHNS and CDR2 is SASEGT. V was clipped by 1 base and J by 8 bases, with 18 bases between them. This CDR3 spans 16 amino acids. The CDR3 DNA sequence: TGTGCCAGCAGTGAAGGGTTAGGGGGGAATTGGGAGCCCCAGCATTTT. It encodes CASSEGLGGNWEPQHF.

This sequence joins TRBV5-1 and TRBJ1-3; D unresolved. The CDR3 has 14 residues. Looked up from germline, CDR1 is SGHRS and CDR2 is YFSETQ. The V end was cut by 3 bases, the J end by 2 bases, with 9 bases between. CDR3 in DNA: TGCGCCAGCAGCTCCGAGAAGGCTGGAAACACCATATATTTT. This sequence encodes CASSSEKAGNTIYF.

This clone appeared a few times. The V call is TRBV5-4, the J call TRBJ1-1; D is perhaps TRBD1 (5 bases). The length of the CDR3 is 13 residues. CDR1 and CDR2 (germline): SGHNT, YYREEE (reference sequence). V shed 3 bases and J shed 4 bases, with 10 bases lying between them. The CDR3 region is CASSWDVGTEAFF. In DNA, the CDR3 is TGTGCCAGCAGCTGGGACGTCGGCACTGAAGCTTTCTTT.

This clone was counted once. This rearrangement joins TRBV9 to TRBJ2-5, with TRBD1 as a possible D gene (5 bases). The CDR3 sequence is 14 residues long. V was cut by 4 bases and J by 5 bases, with 15 bases left in between. Germline V gene data show CDR1 as SGDLS and CDR2 as YYNGEE. CDR3 coding DNA: TGTGCCAGCAGCCCACCCTGGGGCCCGGAGACCCAGTACTTC. Protein sequence: CASSPPWGPETQYF.

The genes are TRBV5-1 and TRBJ2-7, with D possibly matching TRBD2 (5 bases). Trimming took off 6 bases at V and 0 bases at J, with 19 bases between the two ends. This CDR3 spans 16 amino acids. From germline, CDR1 is SGHRS and CDR2 YFSETQ. The CDR3 DNA reads TGCGCCAGCACCCAGATGGGGTTAGGGAGCTCCTACGAGCAGTACTTC. The encoded protein is CASTQMGLGSSYEQYF. The complete variable domain, with remaining parts taken from reference TRBV5-1 and TRBJ2-7, reads KAGVTQTPRYLIKTRGQQVTLSCSPISGHRSVSWYQQTPGQGLQFLFEYFSETQRNKGNFPGRFSGRQFSNSRSEMNVSTLELGDSALYLCASTQMGLGSSYEQYFGPGTRLTVT.

This chain joins TRBV5-1 and TRBJ2-3; TRBD1 might be the D (6 bases). The V gene lost 5 bases and the J gene lost 7 bases, with 14 bases spanning the gap. This CDR3 spans 13 amino acids. Germline CDR1 reads SGHRS; CDR2 reads YFSETQ. The CDR3 DNA reads TGCGCCAGCAGTGGGACATCTTCGCATACGCAGTATTTT. It translates to CASSGTSSHTQYF.

V and J are TRBV6-5 and TRBJ2-5; D is unresolved. The CDR3 loop spans 15 amino acids. The germline V and J ends were trimmed by 0 bases and 3 bases, with 11 bases remaining between them. CDR1 and CDR2 (germline): MNHEY, SVGAGI. The chain's CDR3 is CASSYSRRTEETQYF. The CDR3, as DNA: TGTGCCAGCAGTTACTCCCGTCGAACGGAAGAGACCCAGTACTTC.

V and J are TRBV5-4 and TRBJ1-2, with D tentatively TRBD1 (5 bases). CDR3 length equals 13 residues. From germline, CDR1 is SGHNT and CDR2 YYREEE (reference sequence). Trimming shortened V by 0 bases and J by 8 bases, and 11 bases separated the two germline ends. CDR3 protein: CASSLGGEEGYTF. The CDR3 region has the DNA TGTGCCAGCAGCTTGGGGGGGGAGGAAGGCTACACCTTC.

For the CDR3, the DNA is TGCGCCAGCAGCTCCGGGACCCTACGGGACATTCAGTACTTC. Translated, it gives CASSSGTLRDIQYF. This sequence joins TRBV5-1 and TRBJ2-4; D may match TRBD1 or TRBD2 (5 bases each). Trimming cost V 3 bases and J 8 bases, with 15 bases left between them. The CDR3 totals 14 residues. Germline CDR1 is SGHRS and CDR2 is YFSETQ.

This chain links TRBV4-3 with TRBJ1-1; no firm D call. The germline V gene encodes CDR1 LGHNA and CDR2 YSLEER. There are 15 residues in the CDR3. The V end lost 1 base, the J end lost 1 base, and 10 bases lay between the germline ends. DNA of the CDR3: TGCGCCAGCAGCCAAGGCTGGACCAGGAACACTGAAGCTTTCTTT. Protein sequence: CASSQGWTRNTEAFF.

The rearrangement joins TRBV14 to TRBJ2-7; D gene unclear. Trimming removed 3 bases at V and 3 bases at J, with 18 bases between. The V gene's germline CDR1 is SGHDN and CDR2 FVKESK. This CDR3 comprises 16 residues. The DNA of the CDR3 is TGTGCCAGCAGCCAGACGACACCGGCTTTGGGCTACGAGCAGTACTTC. It specifies CASSQTTPALGYEQYF. The whole variable domain, filled in from reference TRBV14 and TRBJ2-7, reads EAGVTQFPSHSVIEKGQTVTLRCDPISGHDNLYWYRRVMGKEIKFLLHFVKESKQDESGMPNNRFLAERTGGTYSTLKVQPAELEDSGVYFCASSQTTPALGYEQYFGPGTRLTVT.